This T cell receptor beta chain was found in a study of pediatric ulcerative colitis. Overall study results and limits: Repertoires came from total lymphocyte DNA, not specific subsets.

Profiled with immunoSEQ multiplex PCR; TCRdb holds only in-frame clones, not every one. The top ten hold approximately 4.3% of the sample, which has roughly 30,000 clones, around 82% seen once. A note on this clone: Its antigen is currently unknown.

The sequenced sample was blood. The clonotype originates from a boy aged 5 to 17 with severe ulcerative colitis.

CDR3 coding DNA: TGTGCCAGTCAGTCGGGACAGAGTAGCAATCAGCCCCAGCATTTT. This codes for CASQSGQSSNQPQHF. This chain links TRBV19 with TRBJ1-5; 7 bases are shared with TRBD1. The CDR3 has 15 amino acids. The V segment lost 8 bases and the J segment 0 bases; nucleotides outside the gene matches: 7. The germline gives CDR1 LNHDA, CDR2 SQIVND (reference sequence).